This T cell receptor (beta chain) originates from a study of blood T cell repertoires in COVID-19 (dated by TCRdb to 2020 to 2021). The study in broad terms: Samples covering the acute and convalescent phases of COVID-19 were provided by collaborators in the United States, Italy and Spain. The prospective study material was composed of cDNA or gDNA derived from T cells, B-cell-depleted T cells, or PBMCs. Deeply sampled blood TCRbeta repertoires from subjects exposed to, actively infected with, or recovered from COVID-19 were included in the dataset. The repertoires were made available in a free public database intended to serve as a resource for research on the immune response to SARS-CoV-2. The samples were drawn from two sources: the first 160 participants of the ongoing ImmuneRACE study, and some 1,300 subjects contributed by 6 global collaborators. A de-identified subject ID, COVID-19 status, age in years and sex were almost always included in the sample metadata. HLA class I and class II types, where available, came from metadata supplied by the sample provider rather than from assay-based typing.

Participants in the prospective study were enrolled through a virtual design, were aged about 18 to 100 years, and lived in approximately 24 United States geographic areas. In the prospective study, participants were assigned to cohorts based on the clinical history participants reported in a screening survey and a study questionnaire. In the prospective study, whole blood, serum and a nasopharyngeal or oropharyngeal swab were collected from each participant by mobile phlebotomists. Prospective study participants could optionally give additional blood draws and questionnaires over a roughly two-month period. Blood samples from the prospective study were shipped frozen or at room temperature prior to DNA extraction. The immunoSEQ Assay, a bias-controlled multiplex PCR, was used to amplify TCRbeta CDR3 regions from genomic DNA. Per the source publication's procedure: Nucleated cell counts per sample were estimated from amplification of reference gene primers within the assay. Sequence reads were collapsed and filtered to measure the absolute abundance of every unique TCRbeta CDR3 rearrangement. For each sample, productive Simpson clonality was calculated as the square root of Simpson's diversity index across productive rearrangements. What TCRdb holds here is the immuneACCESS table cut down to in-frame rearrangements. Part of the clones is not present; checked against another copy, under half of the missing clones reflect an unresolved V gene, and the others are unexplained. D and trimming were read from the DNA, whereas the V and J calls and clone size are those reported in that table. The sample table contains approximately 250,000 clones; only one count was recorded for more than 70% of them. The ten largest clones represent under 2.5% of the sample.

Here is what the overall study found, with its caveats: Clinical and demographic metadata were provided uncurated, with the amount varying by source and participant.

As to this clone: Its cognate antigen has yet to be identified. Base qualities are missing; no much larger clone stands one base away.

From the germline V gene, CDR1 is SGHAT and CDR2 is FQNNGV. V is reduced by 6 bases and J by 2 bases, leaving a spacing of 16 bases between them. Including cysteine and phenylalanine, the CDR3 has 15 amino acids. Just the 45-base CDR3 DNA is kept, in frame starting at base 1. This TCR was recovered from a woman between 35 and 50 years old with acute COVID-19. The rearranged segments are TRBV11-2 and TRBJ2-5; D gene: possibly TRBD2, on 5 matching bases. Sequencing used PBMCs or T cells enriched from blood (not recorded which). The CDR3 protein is CASRLTLLGQETQYF. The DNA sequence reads TGTGCCAGCAGGCTGACTCTACTAGGACAAGAGACCCAGTACTTC.